The 8 T cell receptor beta chains in this list originate from one sample, sequenced in a study of cytomegalovirus exposure and HLA in healthy donors. Researchers ran the PCR with 60 Vbeta and 13 Jbeta primers. Sequencing was performed with immunoSEQ multiplex PCR; in TCRdb, only in-frame clones are kept and a portion is missing. The sample includes about 180,000 clones, around 80% of them seen just once. Sequenced material: PBMCs. All receptors come from a man aged 40-50 years in good health and CMV-seronegative.

V is TRBV7-9 and J is TRBJ2-1; 7 nucleotides align to TRBD1. The CDR3 contains 15 residues. The V gene's germline CDR1 is SEHNR and CDR2 FQNEAQ (reference sequence). V lost 6 bases, J lost 4 bases, and 9 bases stayed unmatched. Written as DNA, the CDR3 is TGTGCCAGCAGTTCCGGGACAGACGGATACAATGAGCAGTTCTTC. This sequence encodes CASSSGTDGYNEQFF.

The chain carries TRBV27 and TRBJ2-1; 8 bases match TRBD2. J was trimmed by 6 bases and V by 7 bases; bases with no gene match: 8. CDR3 size: 14 residues. In germline, CDR1 is MNHEY, CDR2 SMNVEV (reference sequence). The CDR3 reads CASTYGLAGNEQFF. In DNA form, the CDR3 reads TGTGCCAGCACCTACGGACTAGCCGGCAATGAGCAGTTCTTC.

The chain recombines TRBV6-5 with TRBJ2-7; 12 positions match TRBD1. Germline V gives CDR1 MNHEY, CDR2 SVGAGI. CDR3 length equals 15 residues. V shed 6 bases, J shed 4 bases, and the junction held 7 bases outside the gene matches. The chain's CDR3 is CASRTGGQGAYEQYF. The CDR3 DNA follows: TGTGCCAGCAGAACTGGGGGACAGGGGGCTTACGAGCAGTACTTC.

The sample holds a few counts of this clone. The V call is TRBV19, the J call TRBJ2-7; possibly TRBD1 for D (5 bases). Between the trimmed V and J ends, which lost 5 bases and 5 bases, there was a span of 22 bases. Germline V gene data show CDR1 as LNHDA and CDR2 as SQIVND (reference sequence). This CDR3 region has 16 residues. The CDR3 DNA reads as TGTGCCAGTAGTGATGACAGATCGATTGGCGTCGACGAGCAGTACTTC. Its protein is CASSDDRSIGVDEQYF.

This clone was detected a few times. At one of its ends the junction is not consistent with the germline gene, which may arise from a read error. Written as DNA, the CDR3 is TGTGCCAGCACCTTGGTCCGGGACAGTAGAACTGAAGCTTTCTTT. It codes for CASTLVRDSRTEAFF. The chain couples TRBV5-6 to TRBJ1-1; 7 bases align to TRBD1. Germline CDR1 SGHDT, CDR2 YYEEEE. The CDR3 sequence is 15 residues long.

This clone has just one count. The chain uses TRBV11-3 and TRBJ2-2, with 10 bases matching TRBD2. CDR1 is SGHNT and CDR2 is YENEEA in the germline V gene. Trimming at V came to 2 bases and at J to 5 bases, leaving 5 bases not matched to a gene. The CDR3 covers 16 residues. This chain's CDR3 is CASSLLAGVETGELFF. The CDR3 nucleotides read TGTGCCAGCAGCTTACTAGCGGGGGTGGAAACCGGGGAGCTGTTTTTT. Filled out from reference TRBV11-3 and TRBJ2-2, the complete variable domain reads EAGVVQSPRYKIIEKKQPVAFWCNPISGHNTLYWYLQNLGQGPELLIRYENEEAVDDSQLPKDRFSAERLKGVDSTLKIQPAELGDSAVYLCASSLLAGVETGELFFGEGSRLTVL.

The rearrangement uses TRBV9 and TRBJ2-1; TRBD2 matches at 7 bases. The CDR3 totals 17 residues. Trimming cost V 4 bases and J 8 bases; bases outside gene matches: 18. Looked up from germline, CDR1 is SGDLS and CDR2 is YYNGEE. The CDR3 sequence: CASSPQTGGSRTHEQFF. For the CDR3, the DNA is TGTGCCAGCAGCCCACAAACCGGGGGGTCTCGCACCCATGAGCAGTTCTTC.

The chain uses TRBV9 and TRBJ2-7; unclear D gene. Germline CDR1 reads SGDLS; CDR2 reads YYNGEE. The ends were cut back, 0 bases at V and 1 base at J, with 8 bases in the middle. This CDR3 comprises 14 residues. The CDR3: CASSVEERSYEQYF. The DNA of the CDR3 is TGTGCCAGCAGCGTAGAGGAGCGTTCCTACGAGCAGTACTTC.